A selection of T cell receptor beta chains follows, all from one sample in a study of graft-versus-host responses after intestinal transplantation. Profiling relied on immunoSEQ multiplex PCR, and the TCRdb table lists in-frame clones only, not all of them. Seen here are some 81,000 clones, 85% to 90% observed once, and the top ten hold roughly 0.32%. Their cognate antigens are unknown. The sequences come from unstimulated CD4+ T cells sorted from spleen or lymph node cells, collected before intestinal transplant. The receptors were sampled from a human donor who received an intestinal transplant. Each CDR3 is given with its conserved first and last residue. D genes are given only for firm matches. Where a row states a size, it is once, few, many or the class of an expanded clone; other rows omit it.

j_call v_call d_call clone_size cdr3_aa cdr3_nt
TRBJ1-2 TRBV5-1 . . CASTDPSYTGNYGYTF TGCGCCAGCACCGACCCTTCGTATACAGGGAACTATGGCTACACCTTC
TRBJ2-1 TRBV5-1 TRBD1 . CASSPRQGANEQFF TGCGCCAGCAGTCCTCGACAGGGAGCGAATGAGCAGTTCTTC
TRBJ2-1 TRBV5-1 TRBD2 . CASSWTSYNEQFF TGCGCCAGCAGCTGGACTAGTTACAATGAGCAGTTCTTC
TRBJ1-1 TRBV4-1 . . CASSQDWQGLSFF TGCGCCAGCAGCCAAGATTGGCAGGGTTTGTCTTTCTTT
TRBJ1-1 TRBV19 . once CASSIEGVNTEAFF TGTGCCAGTAGTATCGAGGGGGTGAACACTGAAGCTTTCTTT
TRBJ2-5 TRBV30 . . CAWSPLGARATQYF TGTGCCTGGAGTCCGCTTGGGGCCAGGGCGACCCAGTACTTC
TRBJ1-6 TRBV14 TRBD1 once CASSQVGTVINSPLHF TGTGCCAGCAGCCAAGTGGGGACAGTTATCAATTCACCCCTCCACTTT
TRBJ1-5 TRBV4-1 . . CASSQEEDRFNQPQHF TGCGCCAGCAGCCAGGAGGAGGACAGATTCAATCAGCCCCAGCATTTT
TRBJ1-5 TRBV19 . . CASSISWGSNQPQHF TGTGCCAGTAGTATTTCGTGGGGCAGCAATCAGCCCCAGCATTTT
TRBJ2-5 TRBV9 TRBD2 . CASSVEGGTSGTQYF TGTGCCAGCAGCGTAGAGGGGGGGACTAGCGGGACCCAGTACTTC
TRBJ2-5 TRBV2 TRBD1 . CASRDRAQETQYF TGTGCCAGCAGGGACAGGGCACAAGAGACCCAGTACTTC
TRBJ2-7 TRBV9 TRBD1 . CASNPGGQGGYEQYF TGTGCCAGCAACCCAGGGGGACAGGGGGGCTACGAGCAGTACTTC
TRBJ2-7 TRBV28 . few CASSTSGYSYEQYF TGTGCCAGCAGTACAAGCGGGTACTCCTACGAGCAGTACTTC
TRBJ2-1 TRBV5-8 TRBD1 once CASSFLTGWNEQFF TGTGCCAGCAGCTTCTTGACAGGGTGGAATGAGCAGTTCTTC
TRBJ2-1 TRBV27 . once CASSSWGEHYNEQFF TGTGCCAGCAGTTCGTGGGGGGAACACTACAATGAGCAGTTCTTC
TRBJ2-3 TRBV18 TRBD1 . CASSPTGDADTQYF TGTGCCAGCTCCCCGACAGGGGATGCAGATACGCAGTATTTT